This paragraph reports one T cell receptor beta chain. Its specificity is unknown. These data come from a study of cytomegalovirus exposure and HLA in healthy donors. The PCR ran on 60 Vbeta and 13 Jbeta primers. Profiled with immunoSEQ multiplex PCR; TCRdb holds only in-frame clones, not every one. The data hold about 89,000 clones, with roughly three quarters observed a single time. Whole-study results and caveats: In an earlier analysis, productive rearrangement rates for most beta V segments clustered near 87% or 30%. Excluded were some V segments that proved indistinguishable, including TRBV6-2 and TRBV6-3. Per a later analysis, 15,000 to 20,000 TCR beta sequences showed association with HLA alleles at 0.05 false discovery rate.

Per the germline V gene, CDR1 is SGDLS and CDR2 is YYNGEE. This CDR3 region has 12 residues. The germline V and J ends were trimmed by 7 bases and 0 bases, with 7 bases remaining between them. This clonotype was sampled from a male donor in good health and CMV-seronegative. The chain couples TRBV9 to TRBJ1-1; D uncertain. Sequencing used PBMCs. The CDR3 DNA follows: TGTGCCAGCGGGCGCGTGAACACTGAAGCTTTCTTT. Translated, it gives CASGRVNTEAFF. Drawing the rest from reference TRBV9 and TRBJ1-1, the complete variable domain is DSGVTQTPKHLITATGQRVTLRCSPRSGDLSVYWYQQSLDQGLQFLIQYYNGEERAKGNILERFSAQQFPDLHSELNLSSLELGDSALYFCASGRVNTEAFFGQGTRLTVV.